Included here is one TCR beta chain sequence, with context. Trimming pared 0 bases from V and 0 bases from J, leaving 15 bases between. CDR1 and CDR2 from the germline V gene are SGHKS and YYEKEE (reference sequence). CDR3 size: 17 residues. Recruited during active infection, patients (from Seattle) were subsequently followed longitudinally. This record belongs to a study of blood T cell repertoires in COVID-19. Study as a whole: The United States, Italy and Spain supplied acute and convalescent COVID-19 samples. T cells, B-cell-depleted T cells, or PBMCs provided the cDNA or gDNA that served as material.

Methods used by the authors: From reference gene primer amplification, estimates of nucleated cell counts were derived. TCRdb keeps only in-frame clones here, not all; method: immunoSEQ multiplex PCR. Clone size and the V and J calls come from that table; the DNA yielded D and trimming. The data show 200,000 to 250,000 clones, roughly 80% seen once. The chain links TRBV5-5 to TRBJ2-5; possibly TRBD1 for D (5 bases). The receptor comes from a woman of 80 years or more with COVID-19, enrolled during active disease. The sequenced material came from peripheral blood. The CDR3 sequence is CASSLGIQRQYQETQYF. The CDR3 nucleotides read TGTGCCAGCAGCTTGGGAATACAGAGACAGTACCAAGAGACCCAGTACTTC.